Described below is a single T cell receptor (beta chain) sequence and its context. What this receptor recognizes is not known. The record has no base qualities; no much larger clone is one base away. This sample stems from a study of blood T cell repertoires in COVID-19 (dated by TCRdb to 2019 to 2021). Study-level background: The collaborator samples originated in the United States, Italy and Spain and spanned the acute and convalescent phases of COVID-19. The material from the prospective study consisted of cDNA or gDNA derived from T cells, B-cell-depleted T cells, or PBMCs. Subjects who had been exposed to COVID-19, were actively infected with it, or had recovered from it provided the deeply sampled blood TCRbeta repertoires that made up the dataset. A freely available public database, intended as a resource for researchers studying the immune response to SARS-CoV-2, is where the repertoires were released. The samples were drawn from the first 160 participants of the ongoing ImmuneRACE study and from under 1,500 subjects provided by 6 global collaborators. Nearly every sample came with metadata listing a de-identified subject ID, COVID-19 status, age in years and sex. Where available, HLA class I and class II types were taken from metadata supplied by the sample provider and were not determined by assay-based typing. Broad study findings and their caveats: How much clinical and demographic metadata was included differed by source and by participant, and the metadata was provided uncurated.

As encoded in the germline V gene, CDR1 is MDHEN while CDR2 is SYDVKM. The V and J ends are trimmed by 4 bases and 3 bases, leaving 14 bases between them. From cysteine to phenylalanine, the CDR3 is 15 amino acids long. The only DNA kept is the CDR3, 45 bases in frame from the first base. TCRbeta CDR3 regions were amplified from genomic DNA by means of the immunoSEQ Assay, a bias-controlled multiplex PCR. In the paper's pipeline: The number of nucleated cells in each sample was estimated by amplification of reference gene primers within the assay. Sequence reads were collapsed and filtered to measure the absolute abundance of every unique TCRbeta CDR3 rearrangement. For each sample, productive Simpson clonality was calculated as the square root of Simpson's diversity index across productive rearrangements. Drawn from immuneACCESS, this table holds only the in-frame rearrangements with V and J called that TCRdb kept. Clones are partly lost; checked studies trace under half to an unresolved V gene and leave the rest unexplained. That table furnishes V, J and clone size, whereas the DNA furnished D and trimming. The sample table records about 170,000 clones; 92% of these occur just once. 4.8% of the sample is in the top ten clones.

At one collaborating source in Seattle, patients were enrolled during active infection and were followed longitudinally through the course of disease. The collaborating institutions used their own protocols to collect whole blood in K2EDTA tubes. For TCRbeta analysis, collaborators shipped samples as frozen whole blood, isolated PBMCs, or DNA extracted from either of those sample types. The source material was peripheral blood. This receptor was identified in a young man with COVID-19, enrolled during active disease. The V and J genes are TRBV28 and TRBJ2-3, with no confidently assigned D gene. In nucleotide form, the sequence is TGTGCCAGCAGTTCACGCTTGGCCTTTACAGATACGCAGTATTTT. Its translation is CASSSRLAFTDTQYF.